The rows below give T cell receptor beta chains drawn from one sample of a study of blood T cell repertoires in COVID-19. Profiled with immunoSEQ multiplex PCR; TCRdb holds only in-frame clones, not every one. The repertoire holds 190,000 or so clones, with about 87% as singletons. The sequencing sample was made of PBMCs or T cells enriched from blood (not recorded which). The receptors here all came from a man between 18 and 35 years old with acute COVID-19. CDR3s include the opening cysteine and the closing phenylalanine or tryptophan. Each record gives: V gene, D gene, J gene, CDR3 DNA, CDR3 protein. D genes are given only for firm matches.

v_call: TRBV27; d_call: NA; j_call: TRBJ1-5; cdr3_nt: TGTGCCAGCAGTTTAGTGGGAGGCAATCAGCCCCAGCATTTT; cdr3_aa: CASSLVGGNQPQHF
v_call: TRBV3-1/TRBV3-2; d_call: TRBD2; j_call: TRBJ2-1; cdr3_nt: TGTGCCAGCAGCCTTCACGGGGGAGGGGAATACAATGAGCAGTTCTTC; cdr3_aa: CASSLHGGGEYNEQFF
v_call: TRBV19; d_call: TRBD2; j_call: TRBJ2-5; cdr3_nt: TGTGCCAGTAGTAGGGAGGCTAGCGGTCGCCAAGAGACCCAGTACTTC; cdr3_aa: CASSREASGRQETQYF
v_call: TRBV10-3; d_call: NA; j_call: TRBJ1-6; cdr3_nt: TGTGCCATCAGTGAAGACAGAAATTCACCCCTCCACTTT; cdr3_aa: CAISEDRNSPLHF
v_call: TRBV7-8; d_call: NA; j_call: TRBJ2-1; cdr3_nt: TGTGCCAGCAGCTTAGACCTTCAGCGGGAGCAGTTCTTC; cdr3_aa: CASSLDLQREQFF
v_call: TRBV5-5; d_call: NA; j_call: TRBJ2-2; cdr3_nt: TGTGCCAGCAGCCTAGACAGCTACACCGGGGAGCTGTTTTTT; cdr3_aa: CASSLDSYTGELFF
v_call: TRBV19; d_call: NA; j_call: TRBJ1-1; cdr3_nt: TGTGCCAGTAGGTTCGTCGGGAGGGGAAACACTGAAGCTTTCTTT; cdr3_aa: CASRFVGRGNTEAFF
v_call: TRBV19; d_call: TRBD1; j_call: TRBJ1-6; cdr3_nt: TGTGCCAGTAGGCCGACAGGGTTCACTTACATTGGGAATTCACCCCTCCACTTT; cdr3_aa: CASRPTGFTYIGNSPLHF
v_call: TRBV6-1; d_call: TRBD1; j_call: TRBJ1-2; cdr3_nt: TGTGCCAGCAGTGAAATCGGGACAGGGTCAACTAACTATGGCTACACCTTC; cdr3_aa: CASSEIGTGSTNYGYTF
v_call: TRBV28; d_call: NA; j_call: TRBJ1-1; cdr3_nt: TGTGCCAGCAGGGACAGATACCGGGGCGCTTTCTTT; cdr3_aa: CASRDRYRGAFF